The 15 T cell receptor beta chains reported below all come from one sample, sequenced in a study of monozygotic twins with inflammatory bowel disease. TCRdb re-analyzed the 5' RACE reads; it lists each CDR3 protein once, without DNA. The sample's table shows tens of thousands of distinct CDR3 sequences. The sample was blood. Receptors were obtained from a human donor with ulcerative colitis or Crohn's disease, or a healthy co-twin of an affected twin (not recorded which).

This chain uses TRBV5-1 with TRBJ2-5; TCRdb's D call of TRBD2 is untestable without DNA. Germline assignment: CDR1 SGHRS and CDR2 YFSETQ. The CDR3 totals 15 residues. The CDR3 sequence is CASSLGTSDLKTQYF.

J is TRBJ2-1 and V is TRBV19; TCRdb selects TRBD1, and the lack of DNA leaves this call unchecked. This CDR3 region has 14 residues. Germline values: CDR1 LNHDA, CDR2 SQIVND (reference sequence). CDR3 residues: CASRTPGPHNEQFF.

The CDR3 loop reads CASTLGTSGYEQYF. The rearrangement links TRBV12-3 or TRBV12-4 to TRBJ2-7; TCRdb selects TRBD2, and the lack of DNA leaves this call unchecked. The CDR3 extends over 14 amino acids.

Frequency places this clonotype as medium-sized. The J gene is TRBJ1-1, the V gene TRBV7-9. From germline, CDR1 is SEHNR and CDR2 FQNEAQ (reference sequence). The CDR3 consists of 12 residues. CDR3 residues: CASRRLNTEAFF.

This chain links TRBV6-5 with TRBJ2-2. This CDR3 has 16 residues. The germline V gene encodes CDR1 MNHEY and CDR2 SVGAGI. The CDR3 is CASSYIGTANTGELFF.

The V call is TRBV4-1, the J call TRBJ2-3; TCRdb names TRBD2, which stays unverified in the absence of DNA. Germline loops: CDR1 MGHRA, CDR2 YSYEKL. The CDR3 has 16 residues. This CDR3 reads CASSHGTSPNTDTQYF.

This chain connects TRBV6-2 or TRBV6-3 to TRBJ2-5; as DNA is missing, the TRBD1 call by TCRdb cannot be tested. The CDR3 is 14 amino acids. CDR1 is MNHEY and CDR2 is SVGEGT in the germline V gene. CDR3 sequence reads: CASQGAAGQETQYF.

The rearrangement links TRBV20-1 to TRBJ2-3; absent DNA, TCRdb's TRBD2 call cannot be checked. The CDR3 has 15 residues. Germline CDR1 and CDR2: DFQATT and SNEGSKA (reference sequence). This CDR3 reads CSAPTTSGGKDTQYF.

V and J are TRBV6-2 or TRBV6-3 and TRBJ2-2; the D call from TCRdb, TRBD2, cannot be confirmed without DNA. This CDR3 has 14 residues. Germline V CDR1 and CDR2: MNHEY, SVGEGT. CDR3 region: CACLAGLNTGELFF.

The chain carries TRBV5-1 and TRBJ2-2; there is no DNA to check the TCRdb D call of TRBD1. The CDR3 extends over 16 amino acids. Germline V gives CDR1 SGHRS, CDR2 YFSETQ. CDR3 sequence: CASSPWGRSDTGELFF. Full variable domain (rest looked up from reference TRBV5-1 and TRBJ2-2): KAGVTQTPRYLIKTRGQQVTLSCSPISGHRSVSWYQQTPGQGLQFLFEYFSETQRNKGNFPGRFSGRQFSNSRSEMNVSTLELGDSALYLCASSPWGRSDTGELFFGEGSRLTVL.

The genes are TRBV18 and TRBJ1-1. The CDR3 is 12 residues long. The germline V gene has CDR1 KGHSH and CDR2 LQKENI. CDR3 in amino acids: CASSPTITEAFF.

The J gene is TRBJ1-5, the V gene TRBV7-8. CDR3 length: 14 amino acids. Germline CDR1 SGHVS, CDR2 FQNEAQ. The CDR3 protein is CASSLVEGNQPQHF.

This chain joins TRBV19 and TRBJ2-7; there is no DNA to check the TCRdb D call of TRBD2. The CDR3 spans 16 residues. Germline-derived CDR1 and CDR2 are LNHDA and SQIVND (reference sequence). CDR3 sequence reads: CASRYKHGLDSYEQYF.

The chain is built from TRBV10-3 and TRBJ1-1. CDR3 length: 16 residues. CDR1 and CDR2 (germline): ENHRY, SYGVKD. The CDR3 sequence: CAISDRQGVFPTEAFF.

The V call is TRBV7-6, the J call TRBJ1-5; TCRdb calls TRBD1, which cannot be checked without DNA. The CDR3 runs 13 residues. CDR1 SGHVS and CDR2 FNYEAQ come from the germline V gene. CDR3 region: CASGKFGAQPQHF.